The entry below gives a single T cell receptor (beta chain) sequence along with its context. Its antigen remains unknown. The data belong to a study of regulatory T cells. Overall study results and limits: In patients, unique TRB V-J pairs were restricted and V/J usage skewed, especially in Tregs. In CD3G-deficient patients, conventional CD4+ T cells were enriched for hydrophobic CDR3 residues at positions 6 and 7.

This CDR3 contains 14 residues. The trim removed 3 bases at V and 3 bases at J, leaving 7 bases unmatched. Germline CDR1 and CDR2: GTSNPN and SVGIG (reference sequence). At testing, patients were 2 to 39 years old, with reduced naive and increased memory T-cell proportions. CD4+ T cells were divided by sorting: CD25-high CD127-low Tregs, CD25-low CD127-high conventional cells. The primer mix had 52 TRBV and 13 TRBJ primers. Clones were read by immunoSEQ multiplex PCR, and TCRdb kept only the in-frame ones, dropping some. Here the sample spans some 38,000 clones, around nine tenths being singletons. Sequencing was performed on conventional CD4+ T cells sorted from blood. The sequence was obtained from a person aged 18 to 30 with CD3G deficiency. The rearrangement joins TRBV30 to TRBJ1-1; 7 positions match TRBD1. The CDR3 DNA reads TGTGCCTGGAGCCGACAGGGATGGGACACTGAAGCTTTCTTT. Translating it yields CAWSRQGWDTEAFF.